The T cell receptor beta chain described here comes from a study of blood T cell repertoires in COVID-19. In the study overall: The analysed material was cDNA or gDNA that came from T cells, B-cell-depleted T cells, or PBMCs.

Germline-derived CDR1 and CDR2 are SGHRS and YFSETQ. Germline trimming cut 6 bases from V and 7 bases from J; bases unmatched to any gene: 24. The CDR3 extends over 19 amino acids. As processed by the authors: Quantification of nucleated cells was approximated via reference gene primer amplification. The assay was immunoSEQ multiplex PCR, and TCRdb's table has in-frame clones only and misses some. The V and J calls and clone size come from that table; D and trimming were worked out from the DNA. The sample lists some 300,000 clones; 90% were seen once. Recruited during active infection, patients (from Seattle) were subsequently followed longitudinally.

The clonotype originates from a woman aged 40 to 55 with COVID-19, enrolled during active disease. Source material: peripheral blood. The chain is built from TRBV5-1 and TRBJ2-3; 9 bases are shared with TRBD1. Written as DNA, the CDR3 is TGCGCCAGCATGCACAGGGGGCCAGGTGACCTCCCATCGGCACATACGCAGTATTTT. As protein: CASMHRGPGDLPSAHTQYF. Drawing the rest from reference TRBV5-1 and TRBJ2-3, the complete variable domain is KAGVTQTPRYLIKTRGQQVTLSCSPISGHRSVSWYQQTPGQGLQFLFEYFSETQRNKGNFPGRFSGRQFSNSRSEMNVSTLELGDSALYLCASMHRGPGDLPSAHTQYFGPGTRLTVL.